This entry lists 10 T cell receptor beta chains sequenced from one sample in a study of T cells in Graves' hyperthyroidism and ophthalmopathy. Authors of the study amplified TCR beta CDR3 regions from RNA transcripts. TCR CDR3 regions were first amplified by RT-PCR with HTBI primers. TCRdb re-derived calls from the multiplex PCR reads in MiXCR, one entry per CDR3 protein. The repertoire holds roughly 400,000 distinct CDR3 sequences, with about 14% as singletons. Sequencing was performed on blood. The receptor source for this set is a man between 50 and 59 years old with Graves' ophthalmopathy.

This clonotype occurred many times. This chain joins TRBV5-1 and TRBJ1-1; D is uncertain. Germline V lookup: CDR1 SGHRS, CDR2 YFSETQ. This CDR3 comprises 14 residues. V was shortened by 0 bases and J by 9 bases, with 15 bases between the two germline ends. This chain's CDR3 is CASSLEGGNMKAFF. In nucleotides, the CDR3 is TGCGCCAGCAGCTTGGAGGGCGGAAATATGAAAGCTTTCTTT.

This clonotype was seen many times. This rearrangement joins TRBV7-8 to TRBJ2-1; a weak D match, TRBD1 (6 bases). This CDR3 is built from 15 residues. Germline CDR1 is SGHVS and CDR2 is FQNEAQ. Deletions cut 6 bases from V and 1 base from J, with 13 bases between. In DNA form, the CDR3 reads TGTGCCAGCAGACTCCGGGACAAGTCCTACAATGAGCAGTTCTTC. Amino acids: CASRLRDKSYNEQFF. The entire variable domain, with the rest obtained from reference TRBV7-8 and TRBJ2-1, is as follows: GAGVSQSPRYKVAKRGQDVALRCDPISGHVSLFWYQQALGQGPEFLTYFQNEAQLDKSGLPSDRFFAERPEGSVSTLKIQRTQQEDSAVYLCASRLRDKSYNEQFFGPGTRLTVL.

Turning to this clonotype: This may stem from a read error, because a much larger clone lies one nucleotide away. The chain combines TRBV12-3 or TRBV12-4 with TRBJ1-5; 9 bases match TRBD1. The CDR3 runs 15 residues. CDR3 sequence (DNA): TGTGCCAGCAGTAGGGGACAGGGTGGAAATCTGCCCCAGCATTTT. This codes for CASSRGQGGNLPQHF.

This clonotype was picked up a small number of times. The CDR3 loop is CASSPNGAGGYEQYF. Here the CDR3 DNA reads TGTGCCAGCAGCCCAAATGGAGCGGGGGGCTACGAGCAGTACTTC. The genes are TRBV9 and TRBJ2-7; 9 nucleotides line up with TRBD2. Germline CDR1 and CDR2: SGDLS and YYNGEE. The CDR3 length is 15 residues. The V and J ends lost 4 bases and 3 bases, in that order; junction bases with no gene match: 8.

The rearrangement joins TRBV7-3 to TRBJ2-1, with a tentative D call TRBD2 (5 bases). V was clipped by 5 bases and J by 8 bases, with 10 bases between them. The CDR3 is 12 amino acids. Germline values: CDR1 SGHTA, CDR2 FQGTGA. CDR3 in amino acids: CASSGGKDEQFF. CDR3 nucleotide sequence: TGTGCCAGCAGCGGAGGCAAAGATGAGCAGTTCTTC.

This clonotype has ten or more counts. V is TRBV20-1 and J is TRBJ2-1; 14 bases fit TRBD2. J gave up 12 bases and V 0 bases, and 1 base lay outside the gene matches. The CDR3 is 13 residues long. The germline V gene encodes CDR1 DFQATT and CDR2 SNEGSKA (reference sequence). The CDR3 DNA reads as TGCAGTGCTAGAGATGGGACTAGCGGGAGGCAGTTCTTC. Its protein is CSARDGTSGRQFF.

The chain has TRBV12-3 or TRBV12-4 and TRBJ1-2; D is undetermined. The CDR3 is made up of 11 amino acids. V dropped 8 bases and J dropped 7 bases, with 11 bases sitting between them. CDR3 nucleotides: TGTGCCAGCGACGGGGAGTCTGGCTACACCTTC. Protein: CASDGESGYTF.

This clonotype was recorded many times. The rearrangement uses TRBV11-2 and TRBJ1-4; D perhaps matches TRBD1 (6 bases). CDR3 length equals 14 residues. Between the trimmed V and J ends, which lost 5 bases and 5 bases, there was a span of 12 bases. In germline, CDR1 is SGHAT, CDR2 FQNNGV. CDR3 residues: CASSPNRVNEKLFF. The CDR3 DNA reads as TGTGCCAGCAGCCCTAACAGGGTGAATGAAAAACTGTTTTTT.

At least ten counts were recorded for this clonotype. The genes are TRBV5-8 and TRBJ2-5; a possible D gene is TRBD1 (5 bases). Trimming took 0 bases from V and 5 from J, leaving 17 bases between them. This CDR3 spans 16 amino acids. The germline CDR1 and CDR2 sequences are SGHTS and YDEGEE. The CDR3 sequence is CASSLVTGETRETQYF. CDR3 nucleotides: TGTGCCAGCAGCTTGGTAACAGGTGAAACGAGGGAGACCCAGTACTTC. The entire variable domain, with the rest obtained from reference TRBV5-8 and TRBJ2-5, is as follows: EAGVTQSPTHLIKTRGQQATLRCSPISGHTSVYWYQQALGLGLQFLLWYDEGEERNRGNFPPRFSGRQFPNYSSELNVNALELEDSALYLCASSLVTGETRETQYFGPGTRLLVL.

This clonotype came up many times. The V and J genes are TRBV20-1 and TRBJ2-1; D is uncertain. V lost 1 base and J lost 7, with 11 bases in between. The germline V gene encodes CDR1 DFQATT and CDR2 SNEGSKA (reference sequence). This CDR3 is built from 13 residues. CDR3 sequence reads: CSARVFDRNEQFF. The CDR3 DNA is TGCAGTGCTAGAGTTTTCGACCGGAATGAGCAGTTCTTC.